This TCR beta chain was sequenced during a study of technical replicates of blood from a handful of donors. TCRdb keeps only in-frame clones here, not all; method: immunoSEQ multiplex PCR. The table records some 98,000 clones, approximately 96% of them present only once. The CDR3 totals 13 residues. V was cut by 4 bases and J by 1 base, with 7 bases left in between. CDR1 and CDR2 from the germline V gene are KGHSH and LQKENI. The sequenced sample was T cells isolated from PBMCs. This sequence joins TRBV18 and TRBJ1-1; D ambiguous. The receptor's source is a human donor in good health. This CDR3 is CASSRSENTEAFF. CDR3 coding DNA: TGTGCCAGCTCACGTAGTGAGAACACTGAAGCTTTCTTT.